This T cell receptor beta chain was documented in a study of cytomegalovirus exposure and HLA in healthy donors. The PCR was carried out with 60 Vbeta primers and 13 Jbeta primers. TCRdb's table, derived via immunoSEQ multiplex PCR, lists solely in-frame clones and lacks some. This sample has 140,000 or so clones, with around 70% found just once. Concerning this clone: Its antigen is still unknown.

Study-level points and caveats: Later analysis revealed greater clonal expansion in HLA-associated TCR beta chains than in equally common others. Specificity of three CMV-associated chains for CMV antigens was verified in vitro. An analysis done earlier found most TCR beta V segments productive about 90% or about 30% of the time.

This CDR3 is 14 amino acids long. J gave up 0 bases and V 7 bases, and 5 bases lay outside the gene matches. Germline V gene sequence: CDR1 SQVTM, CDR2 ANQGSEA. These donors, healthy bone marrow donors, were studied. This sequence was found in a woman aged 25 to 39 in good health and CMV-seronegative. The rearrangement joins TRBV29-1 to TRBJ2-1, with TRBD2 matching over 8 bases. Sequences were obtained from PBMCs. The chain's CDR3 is CSAQRGSSYNEQFF. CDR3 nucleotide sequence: TGCAGCGCCCAGCGGGGGAGCTCCTACAATGAGCAGTTCTTC.